The 15 T cell receptor beta chains reported below all come from one sample, sequenced in a study of T-cell reconstitution after alpha-beta-depleted transplantation in children. Unique molecular identifiers were used to barcode this TCRbeta library. One entry per CDR3 protein results from TCRdb running MiXCR on the PCR reads. The table lists about 460,000 distinct CDR3 sequences, around 13% of them singletons. The sequencing used PBMCs from the stem cell graft donor, collected from the stem cell graft. All receptors derive from a human donor who donated a stem cell graft to a child with combined immunodeficiency.

This clonotype has ten or more counts. The chain carries TRBV20-1 and TRBJ1-4; TRBD1 agrees at 9 bases. Unmatched junction bases numbered 7, after V lost 5 bases and J lost 6 bases. In germline, CDR1 is DFQATT, CDR2 SNEGSKA (reference sequence). This CDR3 region has 14 residues. The CDR3 loop is CSALRDREDEKLFF. Written as DNA, the CDR3 is TGCAGTGCTCTCCGGGACAGGGAGGATGAAAAACTGTTTTTT.

The CDR3 spells CASSVGPGSGAFF. The CDR3 region has the DNA TGTGCCAGCAGCGTAGGCCCAGGGTCCGGAGCTTTCTTT. The rearrangement links TRBV9 to TRBJ1-1; TRBD1 is a possible D gene (5 bases). The CDR3 has 13 residues. V lost 0 bases, J lost 10 bases, and 13 bases lay in between. Per the germline V gene, CDR1 is SGDLS and CDR2 is YYNGEE. The entire variable domain, with the rest obtained from reference TRBV9 and TRBJ1-1, is as follows: DSGVTQTPKHLITATGQRVTLRCSPRSGDLSVYWYQQSLDQGLQFLIQYYNGEERAKGNILERFSAQQFPDLHSELNLSSLELGDSALYFCASSVGPGSGAFFGQGTRLTVV.

This clonotype was seen at least ten times. V usage is TRBV12-3 or TRBV12-4 and J usage is TRBJ2-7; D is unresolved. The length of the CDR3 is 14 residues. V lost 2 bases and J 0 bases, leaving 8 bases between the germline ends. The CDR3 protein is CASSLLGFSYEQYF. CDR3 DNA sequence: TGTGCCAGCAGTTTATTAGGCTTCTCCTACGAGCAGTACTTC.

The chain has TRBV7-6 and TRBJ2-7; 9 bases fit TRBD2. Per the germline V gene, CDR1 is SGHVS and CDR2 is FNYEAQ. CDR3 size: 14 residues. J gave up 3 bases and V 8 bases, and 8 bases lay outside the gene matches. The DNA of the CDR3 is TGTGCCAGCGGGGCGGGACTAGCTTACTACGAGCAGTACTTC. Its translation is CASGAGLAYYEQYF.

Ten or more counts support this clonotype. The rearrangement joins TRBV7-2 to TRBJ1-1; D is undetermined. V was shortened by 5 bases and J by 2 bases, with 12 bases between the two germline ends. CDR3 length equals 14 residues. Germline V gene lookup returns CDR1 SGHTA and CDR2 FQGNSA. CDR3 amino acids: CASSLGWANTEAFF. The CDR3 nucleotides read TGTGCCAGCAGCCTAGGGTGGGCCAACACTGAAGCTTTCTTT.

This clonotype turned up a few times. The chain combines TRBV9 with TRBJ2-5; the D gene could be TRBD1 or TRBD2 (5 bases each). V lost 5 bases and J 3 bases, leaving 17 bases between the germline ends. Germline CDR1 and CDR2: SGDLS and YYNGEE. The CDR3 is made up of 15 amino acids. CDR3 DNA: TGTGCCAGCAGTGACAGACCCGGGACCAAAGAGACCCAGTACTTC. Its translation is CASSDRPGTKETQYF.

This clonotype has only a few counts. The V call is TRBV4-3, the J call TRBJ2-3; 7 bases map to TRBD1. The length of the CDR3 is 17 residues. The V gene end was trimmed by 0 bases and the J gene end by 1 base; junction bases not matched to a gene: 7. The germline CDR1 and CDR2 sequences are LGHNA and YSLEER. CDR3 region: CASSQDLTGWGTDTQYF. CDR3 bases: TGCGCCAGCAGCCAAGATTTGACAGGGTGGGGCACAGATACGCAGTATTTT.

The V call is TRBV29-1, the J call TRBJ2-7; D possibly corresponds to TRBD2 (5 bases). The length of the CDR3 is 14 residues. Germline V lookup: CDR1 SQVTM, CDR2 ANQGSEA. Trimming removed 3 bases from V and 6 bases from J, with 18 bases in between. CDR3 loop: CSVEWASGPTEQYF. In DNA form, the CDR3 reads TGCAGCGTTGAGTGGGCCAGCGGACCCACCGAGCAGTACTTC.

The chain is built from TRBV7-3 and TRBJ2-1, with D possibly matching TRBD1 (6 bases). V was clipped by 6 bases and J by 1 base, with 13 bases between them. The germline gives CDR1 SGHTA, CDR2 FQGTGA. This CDR3 is 15 amino acids long. CDR3 amino acids: CASSYRQASYNEQFF. CDR3 DNA sequence: TGTGCCAGCAGTTACAGACAGGCATCCTACAATGAGCAGTTCTTC.

The chain uses TRBV7-3 and TRBJ2-1; 11 positions match TRBD2. The junction had 5 bases not matched to a gene; V was cut back by 4 bases and J by 0 bases. The CDR3 sequence is 17 residues long. Per germline, CDR1 SGHTA and CDR2 FQGTGA. CDR3 in DNA: TGTGCCAGCAGCTCTAGCGGGGGGCCAAACTCCTACAATGAGCAGTTCTTC. Residues: CASSSSGGPNSYNEQFF. The whole variable domain, remainder taken from reference TRBV7-3 and TRBJ2-1, is GAGVSQTPSNKVTEKGKYVELRCDPISGHTALYWYRQSLGQGPEFLIYFQGTGAADDSGLPNDRFFAVRPEGSVSTLKIQRTERGDSAVYLCASSSSGGPNSYNEQFFGPGTRLTVL.

A few counts support this clonotype. The chain joins TRBV13 to TRBJ2-3; no definite D call. Germline values: CDR1 PRHDT, CDR2 FYEKMQ (reference sequence). The CDR3 extends over 14 amino acids. V lost 4 bases and J 1 base, leaving 9 bases between the germline ends. CDR3 sequence reads: CASSSRVGTDTQYF. The DNA for the CDR3 is TGTGCCAGCAGCTCCCGCGTCGGCACAGATACGCAGTATTTT.

This chain joins TRBV18 and TRBJ2-5; D unresolved. Germline V gives CDR1 KGHSH, CDR2 LQKENI. V was cut by 0 bases and J by 1 base, with 9 bases left in between. The CDR3 sequence is 15 residues long. CDR3 region: CASSPPLTSQETQYF. Written as DNA, the CDR3 is TGTGCCAGCTCACCACCTTTGACAAGCCAAGAGACCCAGTACTTC.

This clonotype was seen ten or more times. The V and J genes are TRBV10-3 and TRBJ2-7; TRBD2 might be the D (6 bases). The V and J ends lost 0 bases and 2 bases respectively, with 8 bases between them. The germline V gene has CDR1 ENHRY and CDR2 SYGVKD. This CDR3 has 14 amino acids. The CDR3 region has the DNA TGTGCCATCAGTGAGTCGACTAGACCCTACGAGCAGTACTTC. This translates into CAISESTRPYEQYF.

This clonotype was detected many times. V and J are TRBV29-1 and TRBJ2-5; 7 bases are shared with TRBD2. CDR1 and CDR2 (germline): SQVTM, ANQGSEA. The J segment lost 7 bases and the V segment lost 0 bases, leaving 5 bases of the junction unmatched. The CDR3 loop spans 13 amino acids. The CDR3 DNA reads as TGCAGCGTTGAAGATGGAAGGGAGGGGACCCAGTACTTC. This sequence encodes CSVEDGREGTQYF.

The chain has TRBV9 and TRBJ1-1, with a possible D match to TRBD1 (5 bases). V was trimmed by 0 bases and J by 5 bases, leaving 14 bases between them. Germline V gene data show CDR1 as SGDLS and CDR2 as YYNGEE. This CDR3 is 15 amino acids long. CDR3 residues: CASSVDGQGRTEAFF. The CDR3 bases are TGTGCCAGCAGCGTAGATGGGCAGGGTCGGACTGAAGCTTTCTTT.